These 5 T cell receptor beta chains were all obtained from the same sample, sequenced in a study of blood T cell repertoires in COVID-19. Clones were read by immunoSEQ multiplex PCR, and TCRdb kept only the in-frame ones, dropping some. The table shows under 500,000 clones, with nearly 90% occurring only once. Sequenced material: PBMCs or T cells enriched from blood (not recorded which). The receptor set was obtained from a woman aged 18 to 35 with acute COVID-19.

This clone was found once. The chain couples TRBV14 to TRBJ1-6; TRBD1 matches 7 bases. J lost 0 bases, V lost 4 bases, and 6 bases had no gene match. This CDR3 contains 17 residues. CDR1 SGHDN and CDR2 FVKESK come from the germline V gene. CDR3: CASSRTRGSSYNSPLHF. CDR3 bases: TGTGCCAGCAGCCGTACCAGGGGGAGCTCCTATAATTCACCCCTCCACTTT.

V and J are TRBV10-1 and TRBJ1-6; D unresolved. The ends were cut back, 2 bases at V and 5 bases at J, with 7 bases in the middle. Germline CDR1 is WNHNN and CDR2 is SYGVQD (reference sequence). This CDR3 is 14 amino acids long. The chain's CDR3 is CASSELQNNSPLHF. The CDR3 bases are TGCGCCAGCAGTGAGCTACAGAATAATTCACCCCTCCACTTT.

The chain joins TRBV20-1 to TRBJ1-3; the D gene is possibly TRBD1 (6 bases). The germline CDR1 and CDR2 sequences are DFQATT and SNEGSKA (reference sequence). The V end was cut by 3 bases, the J end by 0 bases, with 18 bases between. The CDR3 is 17 amino acids. CDR3 DNA: TGCAGTGCTAGTGGGGAAACGCAGGGGCGCTCTGGAAACACCATATATTTT. Translating it yields CSASGETQGRSGNTIYF.

The chain carries TRBV10-3 and TRBJ2-2; TRBD2 aligns across 7 bases. Germline lookup yields CDR1 ENHRY and CDR2 SYGVKD. J lost 3 bases, V lost 10 bases, and 8 bases had no gene match. The CDR3 is 14 amino acids. CDR3 nucleotides: TGTGCCACTGGGAGGGATGGGGACACCGGGGAGCTGTTTTTT. This encodes CATGRDGDTGELFF.

The gene calls are TRBV3-1 (or the pseudogene TRBV3-2) and TRBJ1-5; tentative D call: TRBD1 (5 bases). CDR1 is LGHDT, CDR2 YNNKEL, per germline (reference sequence). The CDR3 is 15 amino acids. The V and J ends lost 0 bases and 5 bases respectively, with 11 bases between them. Written as DNA, the CDR3 is TGTGCCAGCAGCCAAGATGGGGGGGAGCATCAGCCCCAGCATTTT. The encoded protein is CASSQDGGEHQPQHF.